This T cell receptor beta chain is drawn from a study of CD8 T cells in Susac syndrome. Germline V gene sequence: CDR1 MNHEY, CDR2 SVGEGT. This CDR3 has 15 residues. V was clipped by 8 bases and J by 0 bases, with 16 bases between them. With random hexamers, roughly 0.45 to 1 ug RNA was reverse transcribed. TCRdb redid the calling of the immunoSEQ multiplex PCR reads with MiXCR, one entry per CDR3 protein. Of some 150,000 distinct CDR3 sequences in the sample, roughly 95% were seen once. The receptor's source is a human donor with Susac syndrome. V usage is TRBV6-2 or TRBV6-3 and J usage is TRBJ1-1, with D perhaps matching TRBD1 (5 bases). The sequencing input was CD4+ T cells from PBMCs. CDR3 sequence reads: CASGSRVPMNTEAFF. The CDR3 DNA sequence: TGTGCCAGCGGGTCCAGGGTCCCCATGAACACTGAAGCTTTCTTT.